This T cell receptor beta chain is from a study of blood T cell repertoires in COVID-19. The overall study: PBMCs, B-cell-depleted T cells, or T cells were the source of the cDNA or gDNA that made up the material.

In the original workflow: Nucleated cell number was recorded as an estimate derived from reference gene primer amplification. The data were produced by immunoSEQ multiplex PCR, yet TCRdb's version contains in-frame clones alone and is incomplete. D and trimming come from the DNA, and the V and J calls and clone size come from that table. The sample lists around 250,000 clones, 85% occurring once. The germline gives CDR1 SGHTS, CDR2 YDEGEE. The CDR3 has 13 amino acids. The V end lost 5 bases, the J end lost 0 bases, and 7 bases lay between the germline ends. The chain is built from TRBV5-8 and TRBJ2-3; TRBD1 is a possible D gene (6 bases). The receptor comes from a woman aged 45 to 65 with acute COVID-19. The material sequenced was PBMCs or T cells enriched from blood (not recorded which). The CDR3 reads CASRDRSTDTQYF. The CDR3 DNA reads as TGTGCCAGCAGGGACAGAAGCACAGATACGCAGTATTTT. The whole variable domain, filled in from reference TRBV5-8 and TRBJ2-3, reads EAGVTQSPTHLIKTRGQQATLRCSPISGHTSVYWYQQALGLGLQFLLWYDEGEERNRGNFPPRFSGRQFPNYSSELNVNALELEDSALYLCASRDRSTDTQYFGPGTRLTVL.